This is a list of T cell receptor beta chains from one sample in a study of glioma-infiltrating T cells. TCRdb re-called the multiplex PCR reads through MiXCR, storing one row per CDR3 protein. The sample has roughly 200,000 distinct CDR3 sequences; 32% are singletons. Sequencing used glioma tissue, nonneoplastic brain tissue, or PBMCs (not recorded which). The receptors originated from a human donor with low-grade glioma or glioblastoma, undergoing nonglioma brain surgery, or in good health (not recorded which). The CDR3 runs from the conserved cysteine through the conserved F or W. The D gene is left open where the match is weak. Clone size is stated in some rows and not others, as once, few, many or a class when expanded.

many	TRBV7-2	TRBJ2-1	TRBD1	TGTGCCAGCAGCTCTGACAGGGGCCTTTACAATGAGCAGTTCTTC	CASSSDRGLYNEQFF
many	TRBV7-3	TRBJ1-1	.	TGTGCCAGCAGCTTAGAACAGAACACTGAAGCTTTCTTT	CASSLEQNTEAFF
.	TRBV6-2/TRBV6-3	TRBJ2-7	TRBD2	TGTGCCAGCCAGGTAGCGGGACGGCCCTACGAGCAGTACTTC	CASQVAGRPYEQYF
many	TRBV28	TRBJ1-5	TRBD1	TGTGCCAGCAGTAAACAGGGGGAGGAGGATCAGCCCCAGCATTTT	CASSKQGEEDQPQHF
.	TRBV4-1	TRBJ1-6	.	TGCGCCAGCAGCCAAGAACTCGCGAGGAATTCACCCCTCCACTTT	CASSQELARNSPLHF
.	TRBV12-3/TRBV12-4	TRBJ2-7	.	TGTGCCAGCAGCCCCGGGATCCCCCACGAGCAGTACTTC	CASSPGIPHEQYF
many	TRBV28	TRBJ1-2	TRBD1	TGTGCCAGCATTCCTGGACAGGGCCGACTCTATGGCTACACCTTC	CASIPGQGRLYGYTF
many	TRBV28	TRBJ2-7	.	TGTGCCAGCAGTCCAACTTTTTACGAGCAGTACTTC	CASSPTFYEQYF
many	TRBV28	TRBJ2-5	.	TGTGCCAGCAGTTTATTTCAGGAGACCCAGTACTTC	CASSLFQETQYF
many	TRBV6-1	TRBJ2-7	TRBD1	TGTGCCAGCAGTGAAAGGACAGGCCCCTACGAGCAGTACTTC	CASSERTGPYEQYF
.	TRBV6-2/TRBV6-3	TRBJ2-3	.	TGTGCCAGCAATCCGGACACGATCACAGATGCGCAGTATTTT	CASNPDTITDAQYF
many	TRBV3-1	TRBJ1-3	.	TGTGCCAGCAGCCAAGACAGTCAAGGAAACACCATATATTTT	CASSQDSQGNTIYF
.	TRBV6-5	TRBJ2-7	.	TGTGCCAGCAGACGGGACGACCCCTACGAGCAGTACTTC	CASRRDDPYEQYF
many	TRBV27	TRBJ2-1	.	TGTGCCAGCAGTACCCCGATGGGGCGGACTTCGAGATACAATGAGCAGTTCTTC	CASSTPMGRTSRYNEQFF
many	TRBV28	TRBJ1-2	.	TGTGCCAGCAAACAATCCGGGGAGAACTATGGCTACACCTTC	CASKQSGENYGYTF
few	TRBV4-2	TRBJ2-7	.	TGTGCCAGCAGCCCCGGGACAATGACGAGCTCCTACGAGCAGTACTTC	CASSPGTMTSSYEQYF
few	TRBV11-2	TRBJ2-5	.	TGTGCCAGCAGCTTAGTTAGGGGATCGGCAAAGACCCAGTACTTC	CASSLVRGSAKTQYF
.	TRBV20-1	TRBJ2-7	.	TGCAGAGGGGGAGCGGGTAACTACGAGCAGTACTTC	CRGGAGNYEQYF
.	TRBV10-3	TRBJ2-1	.	TGTGCCATCAGTGATGGCGGGGCCTCCTACAGTGAGCAGTTCTTC	CAISDGGASYSEQFF
many	TRBV18	TRBJ1-1	TRBD1	TGTGCCAGCTCACCGCCGAGGACAGGGGCGAACACTGAAGCTTTCTTT	CASSPPRTGANTEAFF
.	TRBV6-2/TRBV6-3	TRBJ2-7	.	TGTGCCAGCACTCCACGGGGCTCCTACGAGCAGTACTTC	CASTPRGSYEQYF
many	TRBV7-3	TRBJ2-3	.	TGTGCCAGCAGCTTAGGTCCCGGGGATACGCAGTATTTT	CASSLGPGDTQYF
.	TRBV20-1	TRBJ1-5	.	TGCAGTGTTAGGGTCGAATACCGCCAAGATAAGCCCAAGCATTTT	CSVRVEYRQDKPKHF
few	TRBV12-3/TRBV12-4	TRBJ2-5	.	TGTGCCAGCAGGTGGGGGCTAGAGACCCAGTACTTC	CASRWGLETQYF
.	TRBV20-1	TRBJ2-5	TRBD2	TGCAGCGCCGAGGTGGGACTGACTAGCTGGAACCAAGAGACCCAGTACTTC	CSAEVGLTSWNQETQYF
many	TRBV2	TRBJ1-5	TRBD1	TGTGCCAGCAAGGGACAGGGTGGCCAGCCCCAGCATTTT	CASKGQGGQPQHF
few	TRBV11-2	TRBJ2-5	TRBD1	TGTGCCAGCAGCCGGGGACAGGGCCGAGAGACCCAGTACTTC	CASSRGQGRETQYF
many	TRBV7-2	TRBJ2-7	TRBD2	TGTGCCAGCAGCGTCGGACTAGGATTCTACGAGCAGTACTTC	CASSVGLGFYEQYF
.	TRBV10-2	TRBJ2-7	.	TGCGCCAGCAAAAGGCCGGACCGCGGGGAGTACTTC	CASKRPDRGEYF
many	TRBV4-1	TRBJ1-5	.	TGCGCCAGCAGCCAAGAAATCCAATCGGGCCAGCCCCAGCATTTT	CASSQEIQSGQPQHF
many	TRBV29-1	TRBJ1-2	.	TGCAGCGTTGAAGGGGGGTCCTCCTATGGCTACACCTTC	CSVEGGSSYGYTF
few	TRBV9	TRBJ2-7	.	TGTGCCAGCAGCGGCGGACAGAACTCCTACGAGCAGTACTTC	CASSGGQNSYEQYF
many	TRBV4-3	TRBJ2-3	.	TGCGCCAGCAGCCAAGGGGTAGCGAGGCCAGATACGCAGTATTTT	CASSQGVARPDTQYF
.	TRBV5-4	TRBJ2-2	TRBD2	TGTGCCAGCAGCCCGGCGGGACTAGCGGAGACCAGGGAGCTGTTTTTT	CASSPAGLAETRELFF
many	TRBV20-1	TRBJ1-3	.	TGCAGTGCTAGCGAGCGGAGGGGAGGAGGAGACACCATATATTTT	CSASERRGGGDTIYF
.	TRBV5-1	TRBJ2-1	TRBD2	TGCGCCAGCAGCTTGATGACTAGCGGGAGGGCCGGTGAGCAGTTCTTC	CASSLMTSGRAGEQFF
few	TRBV9	TRBJ2-2	.	TGTGCCAGCAGCGTCTTTGCGCGTCCCGGGGAGCTGTTTTTT	CASSVFARPGELFF
.	TRBV12-3/TRBV12-4	TRBJ2-7	.	TGTGCCAGCAGTTTAGAAAGGGCGACCTACGAGCAGTACTTC	CASSLERATYEQYF
many	TRBV28	TRBJ1-5	TRBD1	TGTGCCAGCACCCCCGGAGACAGGGCCAACCAGCCCCAGCATTTT	CASTPGDRANQPQHF
many	TRBV29-1	TRBJ2-7	.	TGCAGCGTTGAAGATGAGGGGTCTGGGTACGAGCAGTACTTC	CSVEDEGSGYEQYF
few	TRBV10-3	TRBJ1-3	.	TGTGCCATCAGTGAGAGCTCTGGAAACACCATATATTTT	CAISESSGNTIYF
.	TRBV25-1	TRBJ2-7	.	TGTGCCGGCAGTAGGTCAGGGAGCTCCTACAATGAGCAGTACTTC	CAGSRSGSSYNEQYF
few	TRBV7-9	TRBJ2-3	.	TGTGCCAGCACCAGCCTCCCTCTGGGGACAGATACGCAGTATTTT	CASTSLPLGTDTQYF
.	TRBV9	TRBJ1-5	.	TGTGCCAGCAGCGTGGGTCCGGACAATCAGCCCCAGCATTTT	CASSVGPDNQPQHF
many	TRBV2	TRBJ2-5	.	TGTGCCAGCACTCCTAGGCCCGACACGTCCCAAGAGACCCAGTACTTC	CASTPRPDTSQETQYF
many	TRBV28	TRBJ2-7	.	TGTGCCAGCAGTCCTGACCGCCAAGCGGGCATATCCTACGAGCAGTACTTC	CASSPDRQAGISYEQYF